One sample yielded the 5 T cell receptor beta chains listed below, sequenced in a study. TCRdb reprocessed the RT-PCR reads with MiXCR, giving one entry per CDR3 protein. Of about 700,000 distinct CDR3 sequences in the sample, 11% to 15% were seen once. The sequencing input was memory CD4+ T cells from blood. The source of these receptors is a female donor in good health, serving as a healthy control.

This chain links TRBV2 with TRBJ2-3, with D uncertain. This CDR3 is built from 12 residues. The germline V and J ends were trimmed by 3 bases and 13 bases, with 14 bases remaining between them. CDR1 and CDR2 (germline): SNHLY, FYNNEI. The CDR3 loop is CASSDWAVQEYF. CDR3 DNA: TGTGCCAGCAGTGATTGGGCGGTACAAGAGTATTTT.

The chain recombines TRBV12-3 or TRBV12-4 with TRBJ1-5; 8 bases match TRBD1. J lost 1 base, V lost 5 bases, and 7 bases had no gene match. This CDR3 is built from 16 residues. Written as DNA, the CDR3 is TGTGCCAGCAGTGCCCCGACAGGGGTGAGCAATCAGCCCCAGCATTTT. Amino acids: CASSAPTGVSNQPQHF.

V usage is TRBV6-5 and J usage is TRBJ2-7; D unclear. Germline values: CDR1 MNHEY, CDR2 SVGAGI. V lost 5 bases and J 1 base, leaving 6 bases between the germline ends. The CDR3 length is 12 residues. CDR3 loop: CASSAPSYEQYF. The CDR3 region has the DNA TGTGCCAGCAGTGCCCCGTCCTACGAGCAGTACTTC.

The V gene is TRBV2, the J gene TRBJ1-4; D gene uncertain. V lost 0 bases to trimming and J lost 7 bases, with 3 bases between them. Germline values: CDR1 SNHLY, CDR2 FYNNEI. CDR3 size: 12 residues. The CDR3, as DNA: TGTGCCAGCAGTGAAGCGGGTGAAAAACTGTTTTTT. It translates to CASSEAGEKLFF.

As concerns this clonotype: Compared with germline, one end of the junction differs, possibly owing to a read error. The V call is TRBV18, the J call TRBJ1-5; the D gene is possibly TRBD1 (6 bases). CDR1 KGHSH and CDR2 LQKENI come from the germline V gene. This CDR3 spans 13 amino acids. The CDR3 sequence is CASSPYRDQPQFF. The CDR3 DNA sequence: TGTGCCAGCTCCCCATACAGGGATCAGCCCCAGTTTTTT.